The 23 T cell receptor beta chains in this list originate from one sample, sequenced in a study of cytomegalovirus exposure and HLA in healthy donors. PCR was performed using 60 Vbeta and 13 Jbeta primers. The data were produced by immunoSEQ multiplex PCR, yet TCRdb's version contains in-frame clones alone and is incomplete. The sample holds 95,000 to 150,000 clones; around 78% are singletons and the top ten take roughly 3.5%. The material sequenced was PBMCs. The receptors here all came from a man in his forties or fifties in good health and CMV-seronegative.

The rearrangement joins TRBV29-1 to TRBJ1-1, with D uncertain. The CDR3 is 12 residues long. V was pared by 0 bases and J by 5 bases, with 7 bases between. Looked up from germline, CDR1 is SQVTM and CDR2 is ANQGSEA. The CDR3 bases are TGCAGCGTTGAAGATGGAGGGACTGAAGCTTTCTTT. Translating gives CSVEDGGTEAFF.

The rearrangement links TRBV6-1 to TRBJ2-5; TRBD1 agrees at 7 bases. The length of the CDR3 is 14 residues. From germline, CDR1 is MNHNS and CDR2 SASEGT. V gave up 6 bases and J gave up 5 bases; unmatched junction bases: 9. The DNA for the CDR3 is TGTGCCAGCAGGCTGAGGACAGGAATTGAGACCCAGTACTTC. Its protein product is CASRLRTGIETQYF.

The chain employs TRBV9 and TRBJ2-1; possibly TRBD1 for D (5 bases). CDR3 length: 13 residues. Germline V gives CDR1 SGDLS, CDR2 YYNGEE. V was trimmed by 0 bases and J by 10 bases, leaving 11 bases between them. Written as DNA, the CDR3 is TGTGCCAGCAGCGTAGGTGGAACAGGCGAGCAGTTCTTC. Its protein product is CASSVGGTGEQFF.

The CDR3 coding sequence is TGTGCCAGCAGAGCCCGGGACATCTATGGCTACACCTTC. Amino acids: CASRARDIYGYTF. This chain links TRBV6-5 with TRBJ1-2, with D perhaps TRBD1 (6 bases). Germline V gene lookup returns CDR1 MNHEY and CDR2 SVGAGI. This CDR3 has 13 residues. V was clipped by 6 bases and J by 4 bases, with 12 bases between them.

To note about this clone: One junction end disagrees with the germline gene, perhaps due to a read error. The chain links TRBV4-1 to TRBJ2-1; TRBD1 matches at 10 bases. Germline assignment: CDR1 MGHRA and CDR2 YSYEKL. The CDR3 sequence is 17 residues long. For the CDR3, the DNA is TGCGCCAGCAGCCAAGATGCGGGACAGGGGCTTTATGTGGAGCGGTTCTTC. Translating it yields CASSQDAGQGLYVERFF.

The chain recombines TRBV4-1 with TRBJ2-1; D unclear. V was trimmed by 0 bases and J by 2 bases, leaving 11 bases between them. The germline V gene has CDR1 MGHRA and CDR2 YSYEKL. The length of the CDR3 is 16 residues. The CDR3 nucleotides are TGCGCCAGCAGCCAAGATTCGGTTGCTGCCTACAATGAGCAGTTCTTC. It is translated as CASSQDSVAAYNEQFF.

This chain connects TRBV7-3 to TRBJ2-5; maybe TRBD1 (5 bases). Germline V CDR1 and CDR2: SGHTA, FQGTGA. This CDR3 has 15 residues. V was pared by 5 bases and J by 9 bases, with 22 bases between. CDR3 sequence (DNA): TGTGCCAGCAGCCTCTCCCCTGGGGCGCGTGGGGCCCAGTACTTC. Translating gives CASSLSPGARGAQYF.

The V call is TRBV11-1, the J call TRBJ2-2, with D maybe TRBD2 (5 bases). Germline CDR1 reads SGHAT; CDR2 reads FQDESV (reference sequence). This CDR3 comprises 13 residues. V was clipped by 3 bases and J by 7 bases, with 9 bases between them. CDR3 in DNA: TGTGCCAGCAGCTTGGAGGTCGACGGGGAGCTGTTTTTT. This translates into CASSLEVDGELFF.

This chain links TRBV2 with TRBJ1-2; D call uncertain. The germline V gene encodes CDR1 SNHLY and CDR2 FYNNEI. The length of the CDR3 is 12 residues. V was shortened by 2 bases and J by 4 bases, with 5 bases between the two germline ends. CDR3 nucleotides: TGTGCCAGCAGTGAACAGGCCTATGGCTACACCTTC. This sequence encodes CASSEQAYGYTF.

This clone has just one count. The chain combines TRBV28 with TRBJ2-3, with a possible D match to TRBD1 (6 bases). CDR1 and CDR2 (germline): MDHEN, SYDVKM. Trimming took 8 bases from V and 5 from J, leaving 17 bases between them. The CDR3 is made up of 14 amino acids. The CDR3 protein is CASVIGGMEDTQYF. The CDR3 DNA sequence: TGTGCCAGCGTAATAGGGGGAATGGAAGATACGCAGTATTTT.

The rearrangement links TRBV18 to TRBJ1-1, with D perhaps matching TRBD1 (5 bases). CDR1 and CDR2 (germline): KGHSH, LQKENI. With 3 bases removed from V and 0 bases from J, the gap between germline ends came to 5 bases. This CDR3 is built from 13 residues. The CDR3, as DNA: TGTGCCAGCTCACCGACAGTGAACACTGAAGCTTTCTTT. Encoded protein: CASSPTVNTEAFF.

V and J are TRBV4-1 and TRBJ2-1; the D gene is possibly TRBD2 (7 bases). The V end lost 1 base, the J end lost 6 bases, and 19 bases lay between the germline ends. CDR3 length equals 17 residues. CDR1 is MGHRA and CDR2 is YSYEKL in the germline V gene. Here the CDR3 reads CASSQGQGGGPFNEQFF. CDR3 nucleotides: TGCGCCAGCAGCCAAGGGCAAGGGGGGGGCCCTTTCAATGAGCAGTTCTTC.

The V call is TRBV4-1, the J call TRBJ2-6; possible D gene TRBD1, 6 bases. This CDR3 has 16 amino acids. CDR1 is MGHRA, CDR2 YSYEKL, per germline. V gave up 2 bases and J gave up 1 base, with 9 bases separating them. CDR3 bases: TGCGCCAGCAGCCAAACACAGGGATCTGGGGCCAACGTCCTGACTTTC. Translation: CASSQTQGSGANVLTF.

The V call is TRBV9, the J call TRBJ2-5; 7 bases align to TRBD1. The CDR3 runs to 16 residues. Germline V CDR1 and CDR2: SGDLS, YYNGEE. Trimming at V came to 4 bases and at J to 2 bases, leaving 11 bases not matched to a gene. The CDR3 spells CASSSAISGGQETQYF. DNA of the CDR3: TGTGCCAGCAGCTCCGCGATCTCAGGGGGACAAGAGACCCAGTACTTC.

This clone was picked up a small number of times. The rearrangement joins TRBV7-9 to TRBJ1-1; D remains unclear. CDR1 SEHNR and CDR2 FQNEAQ come from the germline V gene (reference sequence). Trimming stripped 10 bases from V and 1 base from J, with 13 bases between. This CDR3 spans 13 amino acids. The chain's CDR3 is CATNRAWNTEAFF. The CDR3, as DNA: TGTGCCACCAACAGAGCTTGGAACACTGAAGCTTTCTTT. The full variable domain, in which reference TRBV7-9 and TRBJ1-1 provide the parts outside the CDR3, is DTGVSQNPRHKITKRGQNVTFRCDPISEHNRLYWYRQTLGQGPEFLTYFQNEAQLEKSRLLSDRFSAERPKGSFSTLEIQRTEQGDSAMYLCATNRAWNTEAFFGQGTRLTVV.

The chain has TRBV27 and TRBJ2-7; D remains unclear. This CDR3 comprises 13 residues. The V gene lost 2 bases and the J gene lost 0 bases, with 5 bases spanning the gap. Germline lookup yields CDR1 MNHEY and CDR2 SMNVEV (reference sequence). CDR3 nucleotides: TGTGCCAGCAGTTTACAGGTCTCCTACGAGCAGTACTTC. Protein product: CASSLQVSYEQYF.

In its sample, this clone was seen a few times. V and J are TRBV6-5 and TRBJ1-2; 8 bases are a match to TRBD1. The CDR3 is 14 residues long. Germline-derived CDR1 and CDR2 are MNHEY and SVGAGI. The junction had 5 bases not matched to a gene; V was cut back by 0 bases and J by 8 bases. CDR3 bases: TGTGCCAGCAGTTACTCCCAGGGGGCGTCGGGCTACACCTTC. The encoded protein is CASSYSQGASGYTF.

A single count supports this clone. V and J are TRBV11-1 and TRBJ2-7, with 7 bases aligning to TRBD2. J gave up 1 base and V 3 bases, and 6 bases lay outside the gene matches. The V gene's germline CDR1 is SGHAT and CDR2 FQDESV (reference sequence). The CDR3 has 15 amino acids. The CDR3 region is CASSFMGGSSYEQYF. Here the CDR3 DNA reads TGTGCCAGCAGCTTTATGGGGGGGTCGTCCTACGAGCAGTACTTC.

The chain has TRBV7-9 and TRBJ1-1, with 10 bases aligning to TRBD1. This CDR3 comprises 15 residues. CDR1 is SEHNR and CDR2 is FQNEAQ in the germline V gene (reference sequence). Losses at the gene ends were 5 bases for V and 4 bases for J; bases not matched to a gene: 7. CDR3 amino acids: CASSVPGQGPTEAFF. CDR3 coding DNA: TGTGCCAGCAGCGTACCGGGACAGGGGCCCACTGAAGCTTTCTTT.

The DNA for the CDR3 is TGTGCCAGCACCATTCTAGCGGGGGGCGCAGATACGCAGTATTTT. Its protein is CASTILAGGADTQYF. The chain employs TRBV7-2 and TRBJ2-3; the match to TRBD2 covers 11 bases. Germline-derived CDR1 and CDR2 are SGHTA and FQGNSA. The junction had 7 bases not matched to a gene; V was cut back by 7 bases and J by 4 bases. CDR3 length: 15 amino acids. Variable domain in full (rest from reference TRBV7-2 and TRBJ2-3): GAGVSQSPSNKVTEKGKDVELRCDPISGHTALYWYRQSLGQGLEFLIYFQGNSAPDKSGLPSDRFSAERTGGSVSTLTIQRTQQEDSAVYLCASTILAGGADTQYFGPGTRLTVL.

The chain is built from TRBV7-9 and TRBJ1-6; 9 bases match TRBD1. The junction had 9 bases not matched to a gene; V was cut back by 6 bases and J by 6 bases. Germline V gene lookup returns CDR1 SEHNR and CDR2 FQNEAQ (reference sequence). This CDR3 has 16 amino acids. The CDR3 DNA reads TGTGCCAGCAGACCCCGGGACAGGGCGTCTAATTCACCCCTCCACTTT. Amino acid sequence: CASRPRDRASNSPLHF.

V is TRBV7-2 and J is TRBJ2-1; tentatively, D is TRBD2 (7 bases). Per germline, CDR1 SGHTA and CDR2 FQGNSA. This CDR3 spans 15 amino acids. V was trimmed by 1 base and J by 9 bases, leaving 16 bases between them. CDR3 sequence (DNA): TGTGCCAGCAGCTTAGTGGGGGGGCTGATAGCTGAGCAGTTCTTC. This sequence encodes CASSLVGGLIAEQFF.

The chain uses TRBV9 and TRBJ2-3, with TRBD2 as a possible D gene (5 bases). The CDR3 length is 15 residues. V lost 1 base to trimming and J lost 2 bases, with 11 bases between them. Germline CDR1 reads SGDLS; CDR2 reads YYNGEE. In DNA, the CDR3 is TGTGCCAGCAGCGTAAGCGGCACCAACACAGATACGCAGTATTTT. This gives the protein CASSVSGTNTDTQYF.